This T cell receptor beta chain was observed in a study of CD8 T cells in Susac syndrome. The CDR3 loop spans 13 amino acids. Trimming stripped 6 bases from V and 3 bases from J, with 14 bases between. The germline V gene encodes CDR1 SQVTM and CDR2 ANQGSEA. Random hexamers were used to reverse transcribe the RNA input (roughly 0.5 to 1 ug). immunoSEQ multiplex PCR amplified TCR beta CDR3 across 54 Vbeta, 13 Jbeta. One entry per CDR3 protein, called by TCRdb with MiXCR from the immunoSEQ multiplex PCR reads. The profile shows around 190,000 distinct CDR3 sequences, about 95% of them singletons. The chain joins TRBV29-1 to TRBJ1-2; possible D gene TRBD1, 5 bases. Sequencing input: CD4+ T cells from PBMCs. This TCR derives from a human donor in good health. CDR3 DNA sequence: TGCAGCGTATATCGGGGCGCGGACTATGGCTACACCTTC. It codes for CSVYRGADYGYTF.